The 20 T cell receptor beta chains presented below share a single source sample, sequenced in a study of blood T cell repertoires in COVID-19. Only in-frame clones appear in the TCRdb table, and some are missing; sequencing was by immunoSEQ multiplex PCR. The sample holds 70,000 to 75,000 clones, 90% seen once. Material: peripheral blood. The receptors here all came from a woman aged 18-35 years with acute or convalescent COVID-19.

V gene TRBV10-3 combines with J gene TRBJ2-3, with 8 nucleotides matching TRBD2. V gave up 6 bases and J gave up 1 base; unmatched junction bases: 6. The CDR3 runs to 15 residues. The germline CDR1 and CDR2 sequences are ENHRY and SYGVKD. The CDR3 is CAISPHGGGTDTQYF. The CDR3 DNA reads as TGTGCCATCAGCCCTCACGGGGGGGGCACAGATACGCAGTATTTT.

This clone was counted a few times. V gene TRBV7-8 combines with J gene TRBJ1-5; D is undetermined. The CDR3 has 16 residues. Trimming removed 5 bases from V and 6 bases from J, with 20 bases in between. The germline CDR1 and CDR2 sequences are SGHVS and FQNEAQ. The CDR3 is CASSPRRTPGSQPQHF. DNA for the CDR3: TGTGCCAGCAGCCCACGCCGAACCCCCGGGAGTCAGCCCCAGCATTTT.

This chain connects TRBV6-1 to TRBJ1-1; D uncertain. Germline lookup yields CDR1 MNHNS and CDR2 SASEGT. The CDR3 has 15 residues. The V end lost 2 bases, the J end lost 1 base, and 11 bases lay between the germline ends. CDR3 DNA sequence: TGTGCCAGCAGTGAATGGGAGGGCGCGAACACTGAAGCTTTCTTT. This gives the protein CASSEWEGANTEAFF.

This clone was seen a single time. The chain uses TRBV28 and TRBJ2-1; TRBD1 matches 10 bases. Unmatched junction bases numbered 13, after V lost 9 bases and J lost 14 bases. Germline V CDR1 and CDR2: MDHEN, SYDVKM. The CDR3 loop spans 13 amino acids. The DNA for the CDR3 is TGTGCCAGTACAGACAGGGGGCAAATAAAGAAGTTCTTC. Translation: CASTDRGQIKKFF.

Remarks on this clone: With a much larger clone just one base away, this may be a read error. Other DNA sequences in the sample encode the same CDR3. This chain's CDR3 is CASGEGNQPQHF. The CDR3 coding sequence is TGTGCCAGTGGGGAGGGCAATCAGCCCCAGCATTTT. The chain is built from TRBV27 and TRBJ1-5; D unclear. With 9 bases removed from V and 2 bases from J, the gap between germline ends came to 8 bases. CDR1 and CDR2 from the germline V gene are MNHEY and SMNVEV (reference sequence). The CDR3 covers 12 residues.

This chain connects TRBV5-5 to TRBJ2-2; 14 nucleotides line up with TRBD2. There are 18 residues in the CDR3. Germline CDR1 reads SGHKS; CDR2 reads YYEKEE (reference sequence). The V gene end was trimmed by 4 bases and the J gene end by 1 base; junction bases not matched to a gene: 6. This CDR3 reads CASSIGLAGGRNTGELFF. The DNA of the CDR3 is TGTGCCAGCAGCATAGGACTAGCGGGGGGCAGGAACACCGGGGAGCTGTTTTTT.

V usage is TRBV29-1 and J usage is TRBJ1-2; no clear D. The germline V gene has CDR1 SQVTM and CDR2 ANQGSEA. The V gene lost 1 base and the J gene lost 4 bases, with 7 bases spanning the gap. This CDR3 is built from 12 residues. CDR3 sequence: CSVEAARYGYTF. The CDR3 nucleotides read TGCAGCGTTGAAGCAGCGCGCTATGGCTACACCTTC.

This sequence joins TRBV27 and TRBJ2-1; 9 positions match TRBD2. The germline CDR1 and CDR2 sequences are MNHEY and SMNVEV (reference sequence). The length of the CDR3 is 15 residues. V shed 6 bases, J shed 4 bases, and the junction held 7 bases outside the gene matches. CDR3 in DNA: TGTGCCAGCAGGACCCGCGGGGGGGTATACAATGAGCAGTTCTTC. Amino acid sequence: CASRTRGGVYNEQFF.

This chain links TRBV20-1 with TRBJ2-5; tentative D call: TRBD1 (6 bases). Trimming pared 5 bases from V and 5 bases from J, leaving 9 bases between. The CDR3 runs to 11 residues. Germline CDR1 and CDR2: DFQATT and SNEGSKA (reference sequence). The CDR3 coding sequence is TGCAGTGCTCAAACAGGGGAGACCCAGTACTTC. The encoded protein is CSAQTGETQYF.

This chain connects TRBV7-8 to TRBJ1-2; a possible D gene is TRBD1 (6 bases). The CDR3 loop spans 13 amino acids. V lost 0 bases and J 8 bases, leaving 10 bases between the germline ends. The germline V gene encodes CDR1 SGHVS and CDR2 FQNEAQ. The CDR3 is CASSLALDSGYTF. CDR3 in DNA: TGTGCCAGCAGCTTAGCCCTGGACAGCGGCTACACCTTC.

The chain couples TRBV4-3 to TRBJ1-5; D is possibly TRBD1 (6 bases). Trimming left V 2 bases short and J 9 bases short, with 14 bases between. This CDR3 has 14 residues. Germline CDR1 LGHNA, CDR2 YSLEER. The DNA for the CDR3 is TGCGCCAGCAGCCAAAGACGGGGGGCTCGGCCCCAGCATTTT. It is translated as CASSQRRGARPQHF.

The V gene is TRBV6-2 or TRBV6-3, the J gene TRBJ1-2, with 7 positions matching TRBD1. CDR1 and CDR2 (germline): MNHEY, SVGEGT. The J segment lost 0 bases and the V segment lost 6 bases, leaving 4 bases of the junction unmatched. The CDR3 runs 14 residues. Here the CDR3 DNA reads TGTGCCAGCAGCCGCGGGACAGCTAACTATGGCTACACCTTC. It yields the protein CASSRGTANYGYTF.

This sequence joins TRBV28 and TRBJ1-5, with D perhaps TRBD1 (5 bases). Looked up from germline, CDR1 is MDHEN and CDR2 is SYDVKM. There are 15 residues in the CDR3. V lost 0 bases and J lost 6, with 12 bases in between. The CDR3: CASSLCAQGCQPQHF. CDR3 coding DNA: TGTGCCAGCAGTTTATGCGCCCAGGGATGTCAGCCCCAGCATTTT.

The DNA for the CDR3 is TGTGCCAGTAGCCAGAATTCCGACTATGGCTACACCTTC. Translated, it gives CASSQNSDYGYTF. The chain combines TRBV19 with TRBJ1-2, with D unclear. V was clipped by 6 bases and J by 3 bases, with 11 bases between them. Germline V CDR1 and CDR2: LNHDA, SQIVND (reference sequence). This CDR3 contains 13 residues.

This chain connects TRBV30 to TRBJ1-1, with TRBD1 as a possible D gene (5 bases). The V end lost 3 bases, the J end lost 7 bases, and 18 bases lay between the germline ends. CDR1 is GTSNPN and CDR2 is SVGIG in the germline V gene (reference sequence). The CDR3 totals 14 residues. The CDR3 loop reads CAWRDINTGGEAFF. The CDR3 DNA reads TGTGCCTGGAGAGACATCAACACGGGGGGTGAAGCTTTCTTT. The complete variable domain, with remaining parts taken from reference TRBV30 and TRBJ1-1, reads SQTIHQWPATLVQPVGSPLSLECTVEGTSNPNLYWYRQAAGRGLQLLFYSVGIGQISSEVPQNLSASRPQDRQFILSSKKLLLSDSGFYLCAWRDINTGGEAFFGQGTRLTVV.

The chain combines TRBV19 with TRBJ1-5, with TRBD1 as a possible D gene (5 bases). Germline V gives CDR1 LNHDA, CDR2 SQIVND (reference sequence). The CDR3 length is 14 residues. Deletions cut 5 bases from V and 6 bases from J, with 14 bases between. The DNA for the CDR3 is TGTGCCAGTAGTGAGGACACTCGCATTCAGCCCCAGCATTTT. Encoded protein: CASSEDTRIQPQHF.

The chain is built from TRBV25-1 and TRBJ2-3, with D perhaps TRBD2 (6 bases). The germline gives CDR1 MGHDK, CDR2 SYGVNS. Trimming cost V 6 bases and J 0 bases, with 10 bases left between them. CDR3 size: 14 residues. CDR3 loop: CASRAGTSTDTQYF. Here the CDR3 DNA reads TGTGCCAGCAGGGCGGGGACTAGCACAGATACGCAGTATTTT.

This clone was recorded a few times. The V call is TRBV2, the J call TRBJ1-3; D is undetermined. This CDR3 is built from 14 residues. The germline CDR1 and CDR2 sequences are SNHLY and FYNNEI. V was pared by 4 bases and J by 0 bases, with 7 bases between. DNA for the CDR3: TGTGCCAGCAGTGCACAGAGCTCTGGAAACACCATATATTTT. The encoded protein is CASSAQSSGNTIYF.

This rearrangement joins TRBV29-1 to TRBJ2-1; 10 bases are a match to TRBD2. This CDR3 region has 15 residues. Trimming cost V 1 base and J 5 bases; bases outside gene matches: 5. CDR1 and CDR2 from the germline V gene are SQVTM and ANQGSEA. This CDR3 reads CSVEGWTSGNNEQFF. The DNA of the CDR3 is TGCAGCGTTGAAGGGTGGACTAGCGGAAACAATGAGCAGTTCTTC.

V usage is TRBV6-6 and J usage is TRBJ2-7, with 10 bases fitting TRBD1. Looked up from germline, CDR1 is MNHNY and CDR2 is SVGAGI (reference sequence). V trimming: 8 bases; J trimming: 6 bases; junction bases outside the gene matches: 10. The CDR3 totals 14 residues. The CDR3 coding sequence is TGTGCCAGCGGACCGGGACAGGGGCGGCCCGAGCAGTACTTC. Translation gives CASGPGQGRPEQYF.